This T cell receptor (beta chain) stems from a study of cytomegalovirus exposure and HLA in healthy donors. Across the whole study: A data release that came early held around 85 million unique TCRs from HLA-typed donors. Overall study results and limits: A classifier reportedly called cytomegalovirus status with high sensitivity and specificity.

The PCR made use of 60 Vbeta and 13 Jbeta primers. Sequenced by immunoSEQ multiplex PCR; TCRdb stores in-frame clones only, minus some. The table records about 120,000 clones, 80% of them present only once. CDR3 length: 14 amino acids. V gave up 3 bases and J gave up 2 bases; unmatched junction bases: 3. The V gene's germline CDR1 is SGHDN and CDR2 FVKESK. As to this clone: What it recognizes is unknown.

Sequencing was done on a sample of PBMCs. The sequence derives from a female donor in good health and CMV-seropositive. The chain has TRBV14 and TRBJ2-7; 8 nucleotides line up with TRBD1. The CDR3 region has the DNA TGTGCCAGCAGCCACAGGACAGGGCCCTACGAGCAGTACTTC. This gives the protein CASSHRTGPYEQYF.